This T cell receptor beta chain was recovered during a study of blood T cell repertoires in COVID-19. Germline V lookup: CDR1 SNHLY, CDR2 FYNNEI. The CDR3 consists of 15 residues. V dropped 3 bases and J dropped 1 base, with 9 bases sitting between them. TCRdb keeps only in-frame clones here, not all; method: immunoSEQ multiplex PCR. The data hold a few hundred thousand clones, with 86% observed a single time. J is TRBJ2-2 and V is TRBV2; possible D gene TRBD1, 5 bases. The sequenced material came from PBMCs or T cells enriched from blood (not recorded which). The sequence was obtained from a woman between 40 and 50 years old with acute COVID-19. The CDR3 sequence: CASSEQGLNTGELFF. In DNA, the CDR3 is TGTGCCAGCAGTGAGCAGGGCCTGAACACCGGGGAGCTGTTTTTT.